This T cell receptor beta chain was identified during a study of identical twins. Findings of the study overall: High-abundance cord blood beta clonotypes had fewer insertions; memory repertoires showed none.

TCRdb ran MiXCR on the 5' RACE reads and lists one entry per CDR3 protein. The sample holds more than 1.5 million distinct CDR3 sequences; more than 30% are singletons and the top ten take 0.25% to 0.3%. Ten or more counts support this clonotype. What it recognizes is unknown. Germline V gene lookup returns CDR1 ENHRY and CDR2 SYGVKD. Trimming removed 2 bases from V and 0 bases from J, with 6 bases in between. The CDR3 is 14 amino acids. Sequenced sample: cord blood. The chain uses TRBV10-3 and TRBJ2-3; D possibly corresponds to TRBD2 (6 bases). This clonotype was obtained from a newborn girl in good health. The CDR3 loop reads CAISERESTDTQYF. CDR3 in DNA: TGTGCCATCAGTGAGCGGGAGAGCACAGATACGCAGTATTTT.